Listed below are T cell receptor beta chains from one sample, sequenced in a study of T cells in Graves' hyperthyroidism and ophthalmopathy. In TCRdb, the multiplex PCR reads were re-called with MiXCR into one record per CDR3 protein. The sample holds 600,000 to 750,000 distinct CDR3 sequences, 17% seen once. The source material was blood. These receptors all stem from a man between 45 and 60 years old with Graves' hyperthyroidism. The CDR3 runs from the conserved cysteine through the conserved F or W. The D gene is left open where the match is weak. Clone size is given for some rows only: seen once, a few or many times, or a class if the clone is expanded.

>-|TRBV7-9|14|-|TRBJ2-2
TGTGCCAGCAGCTTAGGTCCGGCCGCCGGGGAGCTGTTTTTT
CASSLGPAAGELFF
>TRBD1|TRBV24-1|16|many|TRBJ2-5
TGTGCCACCAGTGACCCTTCACAGGGGGCGATGGAGACCCAGTACTTC
CATSDPSQGAMETQYF
>TRBD2|TRBV29-1|15|-|TRBJ2-3
TGCAGCGTTGGACTAGCGGGAACCGGAACAGATACGCAGTATTTT
CSVGLAGTGTDTQYF
>TRBD2|TRBV14|13|-|TRBJ2-7
TGTGCCAGCAGCCCCTCGGGGGGGAACGAGCAGTACTTC
CASSPSGGNEQYF
>TRBD2|TRBV3-1|14|many|TRBJ2-7
TGTGCCAGCAGCCATCGCGGGAGGGAAAACGAGCAGTACTTC
CASSHRGRENEQYF
>-|TRBV18|16|many|TRBJ1-6
TGTGCCAGCTCACCAGGGGACCTACGAGGGTATTCACCCCTCCACTTT
CASSPGDLRGYSPLHF
>TRBD1|TRBV25-1|11|few|TRBJ1-2
TGTGCCAGCAGTACAACAGGGGAAAACACCTTC
CASSTTGENTF
>-|TRBV7-9|14|-|TRBJ2-5
TGTGCCAGCAGCTTAGGCAATGGCGAGGAGACCCAGTACTTC
CASSLGNGEETQYF
>TRBD2|TRBV12-3/TRBV12-4|19|many|TRBJ2-1
TGTGCCAGCAGTCCCCAGGGGACTAGCCCGGGAGTTTCCCCAAATGAGCAGTTCTTC
CASSPQGTSPGVSPNEQFF
>-|TRBV12-3/TRBV12-4|13|few|TRBJ2-7
TGTGCCAGCAGTTTAATCGGAGGGTACGAGCAGTACTTC
CASSLIGGYEQYF
>-|TRBV9|13|many|TRBJ1-1
TGTGCCAGCAGCGTACAAGGGGAGACTGAAGCTTTCTTT
CASSVQGETEAFF
>TRBD2|TRBV6-2/TRBV6-3|12|many|TRBJ2-7
TGTGCCAGCAGACAGCGGGAATACGAGCAGTACTTC
CASRQREYEQYF
>-|TRBV19|12|many|TRBJ1-2
TGTGCCAGTATCGGGGATAACTATGGCTACACCTTC
CASIGDNYGYTF
>-|TRBV12-3/TRBV12-4|13|many|TRBJ1-1
TGTGCCAGCACCTCAGATCGGAACACTGAAGCTTTCTTT
CASTSDRNTEAFF
>TRBD2|TRBV7-2|16|-|TRBJ2-1
TGTGCCAGCAGATCGGGACTAGCGGCCCTGGGGTATGAGCAGTTCTTC
CASRSGLAALGYEQFF
>-|TRBV6-2/TRBV6-3|13|few|TRBJ1-2
TGTGCCGTTAGGGCACCGCCGAACTATGGCTACACCTTC
CAVRAPPNYGYTF
>-|TRBV11-2|14|many|TRBJ2-5
TGTGCCAGCAGTATAGGAGGGCGGACTGAGACCCAGTACTTC
CASSIGGRTETQYF
>TRBD2|TRBV7-9|14|many|TRBJ2-3
TGTGCCAGCAGCCCCCGGACTAGAACAGATACGCAGTATTTT
CASSPRTRTDTQYF
>TRBD2|TRBV29-1|13|-|TRBJ2-1
TGCAGCGTTCATGGGGTAGCGGGATCAGAGCAGTTCTTC
CSVHGVAGSEQFF
>-|TRBV28|14|-|TRBJ2-7
TGTGCCAGCAGTTTATTCGGGATGTCCTACGAGCAGTACTTC
CASSLFGMSYEQYF
>TRBD1|TRBV6-6|16|few|TRBJ1-4
TGTGCCAGCAGTTACTCGGGGACAGGAACTAATGAAAAACTGTTTTTT
CASSYSGTGTNEKLFF
>TRBD2|TRBV29-1|11|-|TRBJ2-5
TGCAGCGTGAGGACTAGCGGGAGTATATACTTC
CSVRTSGSIYF
>-|TRBV9|14|few|TRBJ1-1
TGTGCCAGCAGCGTAGAGTCGACACGGACTGAAGCTTTCTTT
CASSVESTRTEAFF
>-|TRBV7-2|15|many|TRBJ2-3
TGTGCCAGCAGCTTAGCGGGAATCAGCACAGATACGCAGTATTTT
CASSLAGISTDTQYF
>-|TRBV3-1|13|few|TRBJ1-2
TGTGCCAGCAGAAAGTTAGGGGACACTGGCTACACCTTC
CASRKLGDTGYTF
>TRBD2|TRBV20-1|13|-|TRBJ2-3
TGCAGTACCTTAGCGGGTAGCACAGATACGCAGTATTTT
CSTLAGSTDTQYF
>-|TRBV7-9|13|many|TRBJ2-7
TGTGCCAGCAGCACCTCCAGGGCATACGAGCAGTACTTC
CASSTSRAYEQYF
>-|TRBV11-2|13|many|TRBJ2-7
TGTGCCAGCAGCTTAAATCTGAGGCACGAGCAGTACTTC
CASSLNLRHEQYF
>-|TRBV2|15|many|TRBJ1-1
TGTGCCAGCAGTGAACTTGCGGTCCGTAACACTGAAGCTTTCTTT
CASSELAVRNTEAFF
>TRBD2|TRBV7-3|16|many|TRBJ2-3
TGTGCCAGCAGCTTGTTTGGGAGCGGGACCCCAGATACGCAGTATTTT
CASSLFGSGTPDTQYF
>TRBD1|TRBV29-1|15|few|TRBJ2-3
TGCAGCGTTGAGACGGGCCAGGGGGCCACAGATACGCAGTATTTT
CSVETGQGATDTQYF
>TRBD1|TRBV11-1|14|many|TRBJ1-4
TGTGCCAGCGGAGGGACAGGGAGAAATGAAAAACTGTTTTTT
CASGGTGRNEKLFF
>-|TRBV28|16|-|TRBJ2-7
TGTGCCAACAGTTCCCCCAGCCCTCCAGGCTCCTACGAGCAGTACTTC
CANSSPSPPGSYEQYF
>-|TRBV5-1|12|-|TRBJ1-2
TGCGCCAGCAGCTTGGAGGGGTGGGGCTACACCTTC
CASSLEGWGYTF
>-|TRBV12-3/TRBV12-4|15|many|TRBJ1-3
TGTGCCAGCAGTAAAGGAGGCTACTCTGGAAACACCATATATTTT
CASSKGGYSGNTIYF
>-|TRBV9|15|many|TRBJ1-4
TGTGCCAGCAGCGTAGGAGGACAGTATGGGGAAAAACTGTTTTTT
CASSVGGQYGEKLFF
>-|TRBV5-1|15|few|TRBJ1-2
TGCGCCAGCAGCTCCACTGACAGGCCCGGGGGGGGCTACACCTTC
CASSSTDRPGGGYTF
>-|TRBV30|14|few|TRBJ1-1
TGTGCCTGGAGGATCGACAGAGAGAACACTGAAGCTTTCTTT
CAWRIDRENTEAFF
>-|TRBV12-3/TRBV12-4|14|many|TRBJ2-5
TGTGCCAGCAGTTTATGGGGGGTCCAAGAGACCCAGTACTTC
CASSLWGVQETQYF
>-|TRBV30|11|many|TRBJ1-2
TGTGCCTGGAGTATGGGCTATGGCTACACCTTC
CAWSMGYGYTF
>TRBD2|TRBV10-3|17|-|TRBJ2-3
TGTGCCATCAGTGATCCGACTAGCGGGAGTACGGCAGATACGCAGTATTTT
CAISDPTSGSTADTQYF
>-|TRBV13|15|many|TRBJ2-1
TGTGCCAGCAGCTTAGAACAGGGTATTGACAATGAGCAGTTCTTC
CASSLEQGIDNEQFF
>-|TRBV20-1|14|many|TRBJ2-3
TGCAGTGCTAGCAGGGCGTCGGGCGCAGATACGCAGTATTTT
CSASRASGADTQYF
>TRBD1|TRBV12-3/TRBV12-4|14|-|TRBJ1-2
TGTGCCAGCAGTCCTTACGACAGGGCTGAAGGCTACACCTTC
CASSPYDRAEGYTF